A selection of T cell receptor beta chains follows, all from one sample in a study of identical twins. TCRdb analysed the 5' RACE reads with MiXCR anew, one entry per CDR3 protein. The data show hundreds of thousands of distinct CDR3 sequences, 5.5% to 7.5% seen once. The sample consisted of naive T cells sorted from blood. The origin of the receptors is a man younger than 35 in good health. The CDR3 runs from the conserved cysteine through the conserved F or W. D genes are given only for firm matches. Not every row has a clone size; where given, it reads once, few, many or a size class.

V gene: TRBV20-1
clone size: few
J gene: TRBJ1-5
D gene: -
CDR3 protein: CSAKSLNQPQHF
CDR3 DNA: TGCAGTGCTAAAAGCCTCAATCAGCCCCAGCATTTT

V gene: TRBV9
clone size: -
J gene: TRBJ2-3
D gene: -
CDR3 protein: CASSVGDSSKAPYTQYF
CDR3 DNA: TGTGCCAGCAGCGTAGGTGATAGCTCCAAGGCTCCTTATACGCAGTATTTT

V gene: TRBV30
clone size: few
J gene: TRBJ2-2
D gene: -
CDR3 protein: CAWGTGNTGELFF
CDR3 DNA: TGTGCCTGGGGTACAGGGAACACCGGGGAGCTGTTTTTT

V gene: TRBV30
clone size: few
J gene: TRBJ2-7
D gene: -
CDR3 protein: CAWSASGMGLQYF
CDR3 DNA: TGTGCCTGGAGTGCGTCGGGGATGGGGTTGCAGTACTTC

V gene: TRBV2
clone size: few
J gene: TRBJ2-1
D gene: -
CDR3 protein: CASRGREFF
CDR3 DNA: TGTGCCAGCAGGGGGCGGGAGTTCTTC

V gene: TRBV10-3
clone size: few
J gene: TRBJ1-1
D gene: -
CDR3 protein: CAISQALTSTEAFF
CDR3 DNA: TGTGCCATCAGTCAGGCGTTGACGAGCACTGAAGCTTTCTTT

V gene: TRBV7-2
clone size: -
J gene: TRBJ2-7
D gene: -
CDR3 protein: CASSWGGESYEQYF
CDR3 DNA: TGTGCCAGCAGCTGGGGCGGGGAGTCCTACGAGCAGTACTTC

V gene: TRBV12-3/TRBV12-4
clone size: many
J gene: TRBJ1-2
D gene: -
CDR3 protein: CASSKGVYGYTF
CDR3 DNA: TGTGCCAGCAGTAAGGGGGTCTATGGCTACACCTTC

V gene: TRBV4-2
clone size: many
J gene: TRBJ2-3
D gene: TRBD2
CDR3 protein: CASSQDRRGTQYF
CDR3 DNA: TGTGCCAGCAGCCAAGATAGGCGGGGGACGCAGTATTTT

V gene: TRBV9
clone size: -
J gene: TRBJ2-7
D gene: -
CDR3 protein: CASSASWGGTTYEQYF
CDR3 DNA: TGTGCCAGCAGCGCGAGTTGGGGCGGGACGACCTACGAGCAGTACTTC

V gene: TRBV7-2
clone size: many
J gene: TRBJ2-2
D gene: TRBD1
CDR3 protein: CASSRDRVDTGELFF
CDR3 DNA: TGTGCCAGCAGCCGGGACAGGGTAGACACCGGGGAGCTGTTTTTT

V gene: TRBV10-3
clone size: few
J gene: TRBJ1-1
D gene: TRBD1
CDR3 protein: CAISDGGQGAEAFF
CDR3 DNA: TGTGCCATCAGTGATGGCGGACAGGGTGCTGAAGCTTTCTTT

V gene: TRBV12-3/TRBV12-4
clone size: many
J gene: TRBJ2-3
D gene: -
CDR3 protein: CASGPGSLTDTQYF
CDR3 DNA: TGTGCCAGCGGACCGGGATCATTAACGGATACGCAGTATTTT

V gene: TRBV18
clone size: many
J gene: TRBJ2-3
D gene: -
CDR3 protein: CASSRPGVTDTQYF
CDR3 DNA: TGTGCCAGCTCACGGCCGGGGGTCACAGATACGCAGTATTTT

V gene: TRBV20-1
clone size: many
J gene: TRBJ2-1
D gene: TRBD2
CDR3 protein: CSEAGRGNEQFF
CDR3 DNA: TGCAGTGAAGCGGGACGGGGGAATGAGCAGTTCTTC

V gene: TRBV5-1
clone size: -
J gene: TRBJ2-5
D gene: -
CDR3 protein: CASSEPGQETQYF
CDR3 DNA: TGCGCCAGCAGCGAACCGGGACAAGAGACCCAGTACTTC

V gene: TRBV20-1
clone size: many
J gene: TRBJ2-3
D gene: -
CDR3 protein: CSSRVTSTDTQYF
CDR3 DNA: TGCAGCTCCAGGGTGACGTCCACAGATACGCAGTATTTT

V gene: TRBV7-2
clone size: few
J gene: TRBJ2-5
D gene: -
CDR3 protein: CASSPQAEGFQETQYF
CDR3 DNA: TGTGCCAGCAGCCCCCAAGCGGAGGGGTTCCAAGAGACCCAGTACTTC

V gene: TRBV10-3
clone size: many
J gene: TRBJ2-1
D gene: -
CDR3 protein: CATKGNEQFF
CDR3 DNA: TGTGCCACAAAGGGCAATGAGCAGTTCTTC

V gene: TRBV20-1
clone size: many
J gene: TRBJ2-1
D gene: -
CDR3 protein: CSARPARVGYNEQFF
CDR3 DNA: TGCAGTGCTAGACCCGCCCGGGTTGGGTACAATGAGCAGTTCTTC

V gene: TRBV27
clone size: -
J gene: TRBJ1-1
D gene: TRBD1
CDR3 protein: CASSFRGRMDTEAFF
CDR3 DNA: TGTGCCAGCAGTTTCAGGGGGCGGATGGACACTGAAGCTTTCTTT

V gene: TRBV15
clone size: many
J gene: TRBJ2-7
D gene: -
CDR3 protein: CATSRDAWEQYF
CDR3 DNA: TGTGCCACCAGCAGAGACGCGTGGGAGCAGTACTTC

V gene: TRBV20-1
clone size: few
J gene: TRBJ1-4
D gene: -
CDR3 protein: CSARYGSRGEKLFF
CDR3 DNA: TGCAGTGCTAGATACGGGAGCCGTGGAGAAAAACTGTTTTTT

V gene: TRBV9
clone size: -
J gene: TRBJ2-1
D gene: -
CDR3 protein: CASSNWLQTGNEQFF
CDR3 DNA: TGTGCCAGCAGCAACTGGCTACAAACGGGCAATGAGCAGTTCTTC

V gene: TRBV6-1
clone size: -
J gene: TRBJ1-5
D gene: -
CDR3 protein: CASSEAGGQPQHF
CDR3 DNA: TGTGCCAGCAGTGAAGCGGGGGGACAGCCCCAGCATTTT

V gene: TRBV14
clone size: -
J gene: TRBJ1-4
D gene: -
CDR3 protein: CASSRSSWDGEKLFF
CDR3 DNA: TGTGCCAGCAGCCGTTCGTCCTGGGATGGTGAAAAACTGTTTTTT

V gene: TRBV13
clone size: many
J gene: TRBJ2-1
D gene: -
CDR3 protein: CASSEMGSYNEQFF
CDR3 DNA: TGTGCCAGCAGCGAGATGGGATCCTACAATGAGCAGTTCTTC

V gene: TRBV20-1
clone size: few
J gene: TRBJ2-3
D gene: TRBD2
CDR3 protein: CSASSAGAGGDTQYF
CDR3 DNA: TGCAGTGCTAGCTCAGCGGGAGCTGGTGGAGATACGCAGTATTTT